The 11 T cell receptor beta chains reported below all come from one sample, sequenced in a study of blood T cell repertoires in COVID-19. Some clones are missing from TCRdb's copy, which holds only in-frame ones; the method was immunoSEQ multiplex PCR. The sample consists of over 150,000 clones, about four fifths of them appearing once. The sequenced sample was PBMCs or T cells enriched from blood (not recorded which). Receptor source: a woman between 55 and 75 years old who had recovered from COVID-19.

The chain joins TRBV5-4 to TRBJ2-1, with D perhaps TRBD1 (5 bases). Germline-derived CDR1 and CDR2 are SGHNT and YYREEE (reference sequence). This CDR3 has 13 residues. The V and J ends lost 6 bases and 0 bases respectively, with 7 bases between them. In DNA form, the CDR3 reads TGTGCCAGCAAGACAGACTCCTACAATGAGCAGTTCTTC. Amino acids: CASKTDSYNEQFF.

The chain couples TRBV5-1 to TRBJ1-6; 9 nucleotides line up with TRBD1. The length of the CDR3 is 15 residues. V trimming: 0 bases; J trimming: 14 bases; junction bases outside the gene matches: 9. Germline-derived CDR1 and CDR2 are SGHRS and YFSETQ. The CDR3 protein is CASSLAGTGYEALHF. CDR3 sequence (DNA): TGCGCCAGCAGCTTGGCCGGGACAGGGTACGAGGCCCTCCACTTT.

CDR3 in amino acids: CASSLAMDTGELFF. CDR3 bases: TGTGCCAGCAGCTTAGCGATGGACACCGGGGAGCTGTTTTTT. V is TRBV7-3 and J is TRBJ2-2, with D hard to call. Trimming left V 2 bases short and J 3 bases short, with 7 bases between. Per the germline V gene, CDR1 is SGHTA and CDR2 is FQGTGA. The CDR3 extends over 14 amino acids.

The chain recombines TRBV6-1 with TRBJ1-3; TRBD1 agrees at 11 bases. J lost 3 bases, V lost 4 bases, and 5 bases had no gene match. CDR1 and CDR2 from the germline V gene are MNHNS and SASEGT. The CDR3 loop spans 16 amino acids. CDR3 amino acids: CASSVGQGVIGNTIYF. The CDR3 nucleotides are TGTGCCAGCAGTGTGGGACAGGGGGTTATTGGAAACACCATATATTTT.

This sequence joins TRBV19 and TRBJ1-2; D gene uncertain. The V end lost 0 bases, the J end lost 5 bases, and 4 bases lay between the germline ends. The CDR3 totals 12 residues. The V gene's germline CDR1 is LNHDA and CDR2 SQIVND (reference sequence). CDR3 loop: CASSIDRYGYTF. The CDR3 DNA is TGTGCCAGTAGTATAGACCGGTATGGCTACACCTTC.

This clone showed up just once. The chain combines TRBV4-1 with TRBJ1-1, with 11 bases identical to TRBD1. The length of the CDR3 is 15 residues. Trimming took 2 bases from V and 5 from J; bases not matched to a gene: 4. The germline gives CDR1 MGHRA, CDR2 YSYEKL. CDR3 DNA sequence: TGCGCCAGCAGCCAATCCGGGACAGGGGGAACTGAAGCTTTCTTT. It yields the protein CASSQSGTGGTEAFF.

V usage is TRBV2 and J usage is TRBJ2-7; D is uncertain. V was shortened by 3 bases and J by 3 bases, with 12 bases between the two germline ends. The CDR3 spans 14 residues. Germline V gene data show CDR1 as SNHLY and CDR2 as FYNNEI. DNA for the CDR3: TGTGCCAGCAGTGAGGAGTGGGTCCACTACGAGCAGTACTTC. The encoded protein is CASSEEWVHYEQYF. Drawing the rest from reference TRBV2 and TRBJ2-7, the complete variable domain is EPEVTQTPSHQVTQMGQEVILRCVPISNHLYFYWYRQILGQKVEFLVSFYNNEISEKSEIFDDQFSVERPDGSNFTLKIRSTKLEDSAMYFCASSEEWVHYEQYFGPGTRLTVT.

The chain recombines TRBV11-2 with TRBJ1-4; no clear D. The CDR3 loop spans 14 amino acids. V shed 1 base and J shed 1 base, with 4 bases lying between them. Germline V CDR1 and CDR2: SGHAT, FQNNGV. The CDR3 region has the DNA TGTGCCAGCAGCTTAGCAGTAACTAATGAAAAACTGTTTTTT. It yields the protein CASSLAVTNEKLFF. Filled out from reference TRBV11-2 and TRBJ1-4, the complete variable domain reads EAGVAQSPRYKIIEKRQSVAFWCNPISGHATLYWYQQILGQGPKLLIQFQNNGVVDDSQLPKDRFSAERLKGVDSTLKIQPAKLEDSAVYLCASSLAVTNEKLFFGSGTQLSVL.

This chain joins TRBV27 and TRBJ2-7; 10 positions match TRBD2. CDR3 length equals 14 residues. Germline-derived CDR1 and CDR2 are MNHEY and SMNVEV (reference sequence). V dropped 5 bases and J dropped 2; count of bases not matched to a gene: 3. CDR3 nucleotides: TGTGCCAGCAGTGCGAGCGGGGGGGCCTACGAGCAGTACTTC. This codes for CASSASGGAYEQYF.

The J gene is TRBJ1-1, the V gene TRBV4-1; a weak D match, TRBD1 (5 bases). The CDR3 runs 15 residues. Germline lookup yields CDR1 MGHRA and CDR2 YSYEKL. The ends were cut back, 0 bases at V and 1 base at J, with 9 bases in the middle. CDR3 nucleotides: TGCGCCAGCAGCCAAGATAGACAGACGAACACTGAAGCTTTCTTT. Translation: CASSQDRQTNTEAFF.

This clone was recorded only once. Its ends do not fully match the called genes, so a read error is possible. The chain is built from TRBV10-3 and TRBJ2-7, with D unresolved. The CDR3 is 12 residues long. Per the germline V gene, CDR1 is ENHRY and CDR2 is SYGVKD. The chain's CDR3 is CAINEPHYEQYF. CDR3 in DNA: TGTGCCATCAATGAGCCCCACTACGAGCAGTACTTC.